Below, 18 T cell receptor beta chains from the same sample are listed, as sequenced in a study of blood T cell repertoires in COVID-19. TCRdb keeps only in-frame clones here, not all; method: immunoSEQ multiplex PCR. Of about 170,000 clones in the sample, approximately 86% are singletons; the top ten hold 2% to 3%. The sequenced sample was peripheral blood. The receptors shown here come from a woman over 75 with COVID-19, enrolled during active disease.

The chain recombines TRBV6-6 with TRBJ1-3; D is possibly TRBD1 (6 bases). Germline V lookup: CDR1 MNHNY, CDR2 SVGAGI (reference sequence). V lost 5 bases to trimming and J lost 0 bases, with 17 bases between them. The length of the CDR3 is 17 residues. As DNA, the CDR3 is TGTGCCAGCAGTCCCAGAGGGGGATCGAACTCTGGAAACACCATATATTTT. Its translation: CASSPRGGSNSGNTIYF.

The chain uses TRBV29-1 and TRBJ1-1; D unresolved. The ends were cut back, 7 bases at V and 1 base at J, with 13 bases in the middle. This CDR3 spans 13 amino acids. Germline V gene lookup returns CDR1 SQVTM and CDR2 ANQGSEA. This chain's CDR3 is CSGGLQPNTEAFF. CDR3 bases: TGCAGCGGTGGGCTTCAGCCGAACACTGAAGCTTTCTTT. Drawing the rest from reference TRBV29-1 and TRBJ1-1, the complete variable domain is SAVISQKPSRDICQRGTSLTIQCQVDSQVTMMFWYRQQPGQSLTLIATANQGSEATYESGFVIDKFPISRPNLTFSTLTVSNMSPEDSSIYLCSGGLQPNTEAFFGQGTRLTVV.

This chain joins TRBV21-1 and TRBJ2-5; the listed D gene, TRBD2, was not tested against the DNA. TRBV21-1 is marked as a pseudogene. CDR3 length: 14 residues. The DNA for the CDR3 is TGTGCCAGCAGCAAAGCACCGGGAGCAGAGACCCAGTACTTC. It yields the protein CASSKAPGAETQYF.

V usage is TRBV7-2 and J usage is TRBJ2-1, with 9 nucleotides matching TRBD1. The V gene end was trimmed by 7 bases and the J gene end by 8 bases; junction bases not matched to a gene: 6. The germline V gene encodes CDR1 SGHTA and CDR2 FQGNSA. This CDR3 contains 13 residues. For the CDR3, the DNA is TGTGCCAGCACCCGACAGGGGGTATATGAGCAGTTCTTC. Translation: CASTRQGVYEQFF. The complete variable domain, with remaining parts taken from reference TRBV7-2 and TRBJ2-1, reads GAGVSQSPSNKVTEKGKDVELRCDPISGHTALYWYRQSLGQGLEFLIYFQGNSAPDKSGLPSDRFSAERTGGSVSTLTIQRTQQEDSAVYLCASTRQGVYEQFFGPGTRLTVL.

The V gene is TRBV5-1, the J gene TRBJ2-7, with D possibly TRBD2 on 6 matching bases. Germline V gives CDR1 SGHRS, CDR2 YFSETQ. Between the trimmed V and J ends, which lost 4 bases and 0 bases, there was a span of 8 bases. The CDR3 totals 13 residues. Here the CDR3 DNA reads TGCGCCAGCAGCCGGGAGAACTCCTACGAGCAGTACTTC. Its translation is CASSRENSYEQYF.

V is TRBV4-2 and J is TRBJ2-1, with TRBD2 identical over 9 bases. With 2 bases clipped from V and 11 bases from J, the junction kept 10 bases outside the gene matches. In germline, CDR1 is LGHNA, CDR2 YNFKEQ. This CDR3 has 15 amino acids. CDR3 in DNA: TGTGCCAGCAGCCAACCATGGACTAGCGAGGAGAAGCAGTTCTTC. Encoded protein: CASSQPWTSEEKQFF.

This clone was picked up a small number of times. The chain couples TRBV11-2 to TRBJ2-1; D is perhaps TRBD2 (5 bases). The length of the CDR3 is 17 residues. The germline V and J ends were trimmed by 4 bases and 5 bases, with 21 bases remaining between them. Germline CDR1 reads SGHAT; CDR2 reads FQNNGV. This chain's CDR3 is CASSYGSVGLTDNEQFF. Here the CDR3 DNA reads TGTGCCAGCAGCTACGGGTCGGTCGGACTGACCGACAATGAGCAGTTCTTC.

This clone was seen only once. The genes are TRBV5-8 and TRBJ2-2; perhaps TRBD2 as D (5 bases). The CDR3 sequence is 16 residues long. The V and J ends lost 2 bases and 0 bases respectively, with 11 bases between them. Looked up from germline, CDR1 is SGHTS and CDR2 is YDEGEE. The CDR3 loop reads CASSFYGLSNTGELFF. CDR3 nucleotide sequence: TGTGCCAGCAGCTTCTACGGACTGTCGAACACCGGGGAGCTGTTTTTT.

The CDR3: CASSRGLAGASGELFF. CDR3 nucleotides: TGTGCCAGCAGTCGGGGACTAGCGGGAGCCTCCGGGGAGCTGTTTTTT. The rearrangement uses TRBV14 and TRBJ2-2, with 14 positions matching TRBD2. Germline V CDR1 and CDR2: SGHDN, FVKESK. The CDR3 runs to 16 residues. Unmatched junction bases numbered 6, after V lost 6 bases and J lost 6 bases.

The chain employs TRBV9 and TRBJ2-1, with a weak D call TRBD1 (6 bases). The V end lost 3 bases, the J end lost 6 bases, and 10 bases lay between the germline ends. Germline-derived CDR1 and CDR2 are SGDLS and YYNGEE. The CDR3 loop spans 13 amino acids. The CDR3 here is CASSEDSLNEQFF. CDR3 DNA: TGTGCCAGCAGCGAGGACAGTCTCAATGAGCAGTTCTTC.

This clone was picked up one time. CDR3 DNA sequence: TGTGCCAGCAGCCTTCGGGACAGGTCCTACGAGCAGTACTTC. Translation gives CASSLRDRSYEQYF. The chain couples TRBV7-9 to TRBJ2-7; 8 bases match TRBD1. In germline, CDR1 is SEHNR, CDR2 FQNEAQ (reference sequence). The CDR3 contains 14 residues. The junction had 4 bases not matched to a gene; V was cut back by 5 bases and J by 1 base.

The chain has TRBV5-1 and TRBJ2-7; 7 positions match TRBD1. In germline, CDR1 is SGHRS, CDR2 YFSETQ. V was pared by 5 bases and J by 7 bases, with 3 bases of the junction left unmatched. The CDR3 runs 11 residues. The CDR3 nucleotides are TGCGCCAGCAGGGCAGGGGGAGAGCAGTACTTC. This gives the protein CASRAGGEQYF.

The CDR3 DNA sequence: TGTGCCAGCAGTAAGCGACAGGGGGAGGGCTATGGCTACACCTTC. Encoded protein: CASSKRQGEGYGYTF. The chain employs TRBV27 and TRBJ1-2, with TRBD1 identical over 9 bases. The V gene end was trimmed by 5 bases and the J gene end by 4 bases; junction bases not matched to a gene: 8. Germline CDR1 reads MNHEY; CDR2 reads SMNVEV (reference sequence). CDR3 length equals 15 residues.

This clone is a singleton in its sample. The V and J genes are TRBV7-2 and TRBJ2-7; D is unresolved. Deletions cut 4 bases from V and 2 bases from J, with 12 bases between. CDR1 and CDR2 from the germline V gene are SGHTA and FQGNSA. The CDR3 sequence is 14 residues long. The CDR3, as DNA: TGTGCCAGCAGCTCCCGGCCTAGTCCCTACGAGCAGTACTTC. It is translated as CASSSRPSPYEQYF.

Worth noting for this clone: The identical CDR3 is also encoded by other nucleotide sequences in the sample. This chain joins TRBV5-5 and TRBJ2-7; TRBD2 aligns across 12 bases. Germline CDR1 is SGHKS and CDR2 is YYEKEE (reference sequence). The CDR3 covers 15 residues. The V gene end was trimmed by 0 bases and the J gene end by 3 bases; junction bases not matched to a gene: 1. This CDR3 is CASSLGTSGIYEQYF. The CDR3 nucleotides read TGTGCCAGCAGCTTGGGGACTAGCGGGATCTACGAGCAGTACTTC.

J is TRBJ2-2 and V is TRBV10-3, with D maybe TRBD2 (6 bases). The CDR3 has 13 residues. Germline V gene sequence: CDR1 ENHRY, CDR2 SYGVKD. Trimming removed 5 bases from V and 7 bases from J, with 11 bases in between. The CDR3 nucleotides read TGTGCCATCAGTAAGGAGGGATTCGGGGAGCTGTTTTTT. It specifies CAISKEGFGELFF.

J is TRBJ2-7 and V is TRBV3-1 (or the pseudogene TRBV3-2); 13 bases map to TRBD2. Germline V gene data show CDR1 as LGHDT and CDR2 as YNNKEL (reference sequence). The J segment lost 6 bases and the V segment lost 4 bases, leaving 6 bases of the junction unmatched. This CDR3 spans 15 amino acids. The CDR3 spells CASSRGLAGAGEQYF. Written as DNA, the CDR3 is TGTGCCAGCAGCCGAGGACTAGCGGGAGCCGGCGAGCAGTACTTC.

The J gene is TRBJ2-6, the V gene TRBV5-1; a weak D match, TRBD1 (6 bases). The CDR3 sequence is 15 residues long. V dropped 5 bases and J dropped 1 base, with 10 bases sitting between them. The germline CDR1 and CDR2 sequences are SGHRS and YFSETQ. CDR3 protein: CASSTTGSGANVLTF. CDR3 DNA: TGCGCCAGCAGTACAACAGGGTCTGGGGCCAACGTCCTGACTTTC.